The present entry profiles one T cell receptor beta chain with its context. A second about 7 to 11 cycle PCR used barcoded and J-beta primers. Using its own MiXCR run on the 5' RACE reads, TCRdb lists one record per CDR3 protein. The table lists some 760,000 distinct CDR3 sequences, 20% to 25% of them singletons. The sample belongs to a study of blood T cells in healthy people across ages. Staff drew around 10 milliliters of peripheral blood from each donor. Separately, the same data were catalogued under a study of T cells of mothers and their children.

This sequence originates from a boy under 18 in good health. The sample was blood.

This CDR3 reads CASSEGASGRYEQYF. The CDR3 nucleotides read TGTGCCAGCAGTGAAGGGGCTAGCGGGAGGTACGAGCAGTACTTC. The chain is built from TRBV6-1 and TRBJ2-7; 11 nucleotides agree with TRBD2. The trim removed 1 base at V and 4 bases at J, leaving 3 bases unmatched. Germline-derived CDR1 and CDR2 are MNHNS and SASEGT. CDR3 length equals 15 residues.